The entry below describes one T cell receptor (beta chain). This specimen comes from a study of shared clonotypes between healthy human individuals. The CDR3 runs to 14 residues. Per the germline V gene, CDR1 is MNHNY and CDR2 is SVGAGI (reference sequence). The germline V and J ends were trimmed by 3 bases and 6 bases, with 14 bases remaining between them. The protocol was immunoSEQ multiplex PCR, while the TCRdb copy is restricted to in-frame clones and leaves out a portion. The sample holds over a million clones, 75% seen once. The receptor's source is a man between 18 and 29 years old in good health. This sequence joins TRBV6-6 and TRBJ2-5; possible D gene TRBD2, 7 bases. The sequencing input was memory CD4+ T cells sorted from blood. Subset: CD45RA-negative fraction. CDR3 sequence reads: CASSYPGGRKTQYF. The DNA of the CDR3 is TGTGCCAGCAGTTATCCCGGGGGGCGAAAGACCCAGTACTTC.